This entry is about one T cell receptor beta chain. Its recognized antigen is unknown. It has no much larger one-base neighbor in the sample; base qualities were not kept. The data were obtained in a study of T cell changes during pregnancy in multiple sclerosis (dated by TCRdb to between 2018 and 2021). Some background on the complete study: In women with multiple sclerosis, the researchers looked at how the T cell repertoire shifted as pregnancy progressed.

Library preparation employed the immunoSEQ multiplex PCR assay. This immuneACCESS table, as held by TCRdb, lists in-frame sequences with V and J called but not all clones. Of the missing ones, under half trace to an unresolved V gene in checked studies; the others have no known cause. Counted in this sample were approximately 68,000 clones; 90% to 95% of them appeared once. About 0.75% of the sample lies in the top ten. The V end loses 2 bases and the J end loses 4 bases, and a stretch of 22 bases separates them. The CDR3 covers 17 residues, taking in both the cysteine and the phenylalanine. Left in the record is the CDR3 DNA by itself, 51 bases read in frame from the first base. Via the germline V gene, CDR1 is SGHRS and CDR2 YFSETQ.

The sample was peripheral blood, taken in the third trimester of pregnancy. The sequence is built from TRBV5-1 and TRBJ2-7, with a weak D call of TRBD2 (6 bases match). The TCR originated in a female donor in good health, enrolled as a control in a pregnancy study. The CDR3 protein: CASSLTGTLLGGYEQYF. The DNA sequence is given as TGCGCCAGCAGCTTAACCGGGACGCTCCTCGGGGGATACGAGCAGTACTTC.